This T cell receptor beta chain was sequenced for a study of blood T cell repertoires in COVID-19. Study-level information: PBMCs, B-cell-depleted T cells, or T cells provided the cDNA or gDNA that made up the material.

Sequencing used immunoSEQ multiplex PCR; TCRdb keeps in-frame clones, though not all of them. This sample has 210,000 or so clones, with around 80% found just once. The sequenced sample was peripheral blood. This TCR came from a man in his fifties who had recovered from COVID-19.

The CDR3 DNA reads TGTGCCAGCAGAGTCCCGGGAAGCTCCTACAATGAGCAGTTCTTC. This encodes CASRVPGSSYNEQFF. V is TRBV6-5 and J is TRBJ2-1; possible D gene TRBD2, 5 bases. The germline V and J ends were trimmed by 6 bases and 0 bases, with 12 bases remaining between them. This CDR3 contains 15 residues. CDR1 is MNHEY and CDR2 is SVGAGI in the germline V gene.